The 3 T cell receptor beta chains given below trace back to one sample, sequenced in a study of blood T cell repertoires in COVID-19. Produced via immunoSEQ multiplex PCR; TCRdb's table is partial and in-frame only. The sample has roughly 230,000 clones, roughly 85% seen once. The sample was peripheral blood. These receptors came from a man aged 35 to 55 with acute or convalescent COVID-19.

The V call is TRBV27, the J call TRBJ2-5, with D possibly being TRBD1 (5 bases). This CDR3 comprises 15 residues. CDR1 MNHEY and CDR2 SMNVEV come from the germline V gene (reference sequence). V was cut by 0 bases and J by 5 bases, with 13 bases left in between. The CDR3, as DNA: TGTGCCAGCAGTTTATCGACGCTCGCAGGGGAGACCCAGTACTTC. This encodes CASSLSTLAGETQYF.

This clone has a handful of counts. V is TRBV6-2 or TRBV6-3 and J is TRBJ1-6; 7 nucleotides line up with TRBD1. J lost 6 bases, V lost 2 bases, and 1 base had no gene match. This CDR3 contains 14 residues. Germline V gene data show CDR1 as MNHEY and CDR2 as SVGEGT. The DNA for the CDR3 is TGTGCCAGCAGTTACGGGGACAGTAATTCACCCCTCCACTTT. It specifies CASSYGDSNSPLHF.

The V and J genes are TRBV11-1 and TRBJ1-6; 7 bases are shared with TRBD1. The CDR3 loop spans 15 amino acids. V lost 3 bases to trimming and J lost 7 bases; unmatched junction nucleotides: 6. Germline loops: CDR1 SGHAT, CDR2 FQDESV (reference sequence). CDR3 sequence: CASSFPGQANSPLHF. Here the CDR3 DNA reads TGTGCCAGCAGCTTCCCCGGACAGGCCAATTCACCCCTCCACTTT.